This T cell receptor beta chain was recovered during a study of response to subunit inactivated influenza vaccine. TCRdb re-analysed the RT-PCR reads in MiXCR, keeping a single row per CDR3 protein. The sample includes hundreds of thousands of distinct CDR3 sequences, 15% to 19% of them seen just once. Concerning this clonotype: The antigen is not known.

The study's findings and limits: Authors suggested each seasonal influenza vaccination recruits few new T cells.

This receptor was obtained from a man aged 45 to 65 who received an inactivated influenza vaccine. Sequenced here: PBMCs from blood, sampled roughly 13 days after vaccination.

The CDR3 region has the DNA TGTGCCATCAGTGAGTCCTTAGGACGGGAGGGCGGCTACACCTTC. It yields the protein CAISESLGREGGYTF. J is TRBJ1-2 and V is TRBV10-3; the D is unclear. Germline loops: CDR1 ENHRY, CDR2 SYGVKD. Between the trimmed V and J ends, which lost 0 bases and 8 bases, there was a span of 16 bases. The CDR3 sequence is 15 residues long.